The following is a T cell receptor (beta chain) sequence with its context. The target antigen is unknown. These data belong to a study of shared clonotypes between healthy human individuals. Study-wide background: There were three CD4 naive, three CD4 memory, two CD8 naive and one CD8 memory plates per donor. Study-wide results and limits: Clonotype sharing among donors was thought likely to change with sequencing depth. Across subsets, estimated richness was generally greater for naive than for memory populations.

Deep level was the assay's run setting. Clones were read by immunoSEQ multiplex PCR, and TCRdb kept only the in-frame ones, dropping some. The table lists 640,000 or so clones, roughly 78% of them singletons, with 1.5% to 2% in the top ten. This CDR3 has 12 amino acids. Germline V gene lookup returns CDR1 MNHEY and CDR2 SVGAGI. The V segment lost 6 bases and the J segment 8 bases; nucleotides outside the gene matches: 3. This TCR was sampled from a young woman in good health. This sequence joins TRBV6-5 and TRBJ1-4, with 7 bases lining up with TRBD1. The specimen was memory CD4+ T cells sorted from blood. Subset specified: CD45RA-negative fraction. DNA for the CDR3: TGTGCCAGCAGGGGGACAGCCGAAAAACTGTTTTTT. This encodes CASRGTAEKLFF.